This passage covers 27 T cell receptor beta chains from one sample sequenced in a study of breast tumors, draining lymph nodes, adjacent tissues. Breast cancer patients provided tissue from their axillary draining lymph nodes. TCRdb reanalysed the multiplex PCR reads using MiXCR and keeps one entry per CDR3 protein. This repertoire shows hundreds of thousands of distinct CDR3 sequences, about 30% found once; its top ten account for approximately 1.4%. The sample was axillary lymph node tissue. The receptors were sampled from a female donor with breast cancer. Some clones in this sample may be carry-over from other donors' samples.

This clonotype was counted at least ten times. This may arise from a read error, as a much more abundant clone is one base away. The V call is TRBV9, the J call TRBJ2-5; 9 bases are shared with TRBD1. The CDR3 loop spans 13 amino acids. The germline V gene encodes CDR1 SGDLS and CDR2 YYNGEE. J lost 3 bases, V lost 7 bases, and 4 bases had no gene match. CDR3: CASGRDREETQYF. The CDR3 DNA is TGTGCCAGCGGCCGGGACAGGGAAGAGACCCAGTACTTC.

This clonotype was recorded many times. The chain joins TRBV24-1 to TRBJ2-2; 12 bases agree with TRBD2. Germline lookup yields CDR1 KGHDR and CDR2 SFDVKD. J was trimmed by 3 bases and V by 4 bases; bases with no gene match: 2. The CDR3 covers 16 residues. The CDR3 region has the DNA TGTGCCACCAGTGACTGGACTAGCGGGGACACCGGGGAGCTGTTTTTT. Translated, it gives CATSDWTSGDTGELFF.

As concerns this clonotype: Since a much larger clone is just one base distant, this may be a read error. The rearrangement joins TRBV12-3 or TRBV12-4 to TRBJ2-7; either TRBD1 or TRBD2 may supply D (6 bases each). The ends were cut back, 2 bases at V and 7 bases at J, with 12 bases in the middle. The CDR3 sequence is 13 residues long. The DNA of the CDR3 is TGTGCCAGCAGTTTAAGGGGGGCAAGTGAGCAGTACTTC. As protein: CASSLRGASEQYF.

The CDR3 sequence: CSSLAGGPANEQFF. For the CDR3, the DNA is TGCAGCTCCTTAGCGGGAGGGCCAGCCAATGAGCAGTTCTTC. The rearrangement links TRBV29-1 to TRBJ2-1; 11 nucleotides align to TRBD2. Germline loops: CDR1 SQVTM, CDR2 ANQGSEA. This CDR3 region has 14 residues. V gave up 8 bases and J gave up 6 bases; unmatched junction bases: 9.

This clonotype was recorded at least ten times. The gene calls are TRBV15 and TRBJ2-3; tentatively, D is TRBD1 or TRBD2 (6 bases each). Germline V gene lookup returns CDR1 LNHNV and CDR2 YYDKDF (reference sequence). The V gene lost 3 bases and the J gene lost 3 bases, with 10 bases spanning the gap. The CDR3 totals 14 residues. CDR3 sequence reads: CATSRGGGTDTQYF. The CDR3 DNA reads as TGTGCCACCAGCAGGGGGGGCGGAACAGATACGCAGTATTTT.

This clonotype was counted ten times or more. This chain joins TRBV12-3 or TRBV12-4 and TRBJ1-2; the D is unclear. The length of the CDR3 is 13 residues. The V gene lost 6 bases and the J gene lost 5 bases, with 13 bases spanning the gap. In DNA, the CDR3 is TGTGCCAGCAGCCGGGTCGCCGTGTATGGCTACACCTTC. It codes for CASSRVAVYGYTF.

This clonotype has a count of ten or more. The rearrangement uses TRBV19 and TRBJ2-1; a possible D gene is TRBD2 (5 bases). V was pared by 5 bases and J by 1 base, with 18 bases between. Per germline, CDR1 LNHDA and CDR2 SQIVND (reference sequence). This CDR3 comprises 17 residues. The CDR3, as DNA: TGTGCCAGTAGTCCGTCCGCTAGCTTCGGGTCCTACAATGAGCAGTTCTTC. Translating it yields CASSPSASFGSYNEQFF. The variable domain in full, with the rest retrieved from reference TRBV19 and TRBJ2-1, is DGGITQSPKYLFRKEGQNVTLSCEQNLNHDAMYWYRQDPGQGLRLIYYSQIVNDFQKGDIAEGYSVSREKKESFPLTVTSAQKNPTAFYLCASSPSASFGSYNEQFFGPGTRLTVL.

The chain has TRBV7-9 and TRBJ2-6; TRBD1 might be the D (6 bases). The CDR3 spans 17 residues. Germline V gene sequence: CDR1 SEHNR, CDR2 FQNEAQ (reference sequence). With 4 bases removed from V and 0 bases from J, the gap between germline ends came to 13 bases. CDR3 nucleotide sequence: TGTGCCAGCAGCTGGGACAAGAAATTCTCTGGGGCCAACGTCCTGACTTTC. It yields the protein CASSWDKKFSGANVLTF.

This clonotype was seen at least ten times. J is TRBJ2-7 and V is TRBV6-6, with TRBD1 matching over 9 bases. CDR1 is MNHNY, CDR2 SVGAGI, per germline (reference sequence). The CDR3 has 14 amino acids. The trim removed 5 bases at V and 2 bases at J, leaving 4 bases unmatched. Here the CDR3 DNA reads TGTGCCAGCAGTCAAACAGGGGGCACCTACGAGCAGTACTTC. Its protein product is CASSQTGGTYEQYF.

The rearrangement joins TRBV3-1 to TRBJ1-1; TRBD1 might be the D (5 bases). V lost 4 bases, J lost 1 base, and 13 bases lay in between. This CDR3 spans 15 amino acids. CDR1 LGHDT and CDR2 YNNKEL come from the germline V gene (reference sequence). The CDR3 loop is CASSPPQGWNTEAFF. The CDR3 DNA follows: TGTGCCAGCAGCCCTCCCCAGGGCTGGAACACTGAAGCTTTCTTT.

In this sample, this clonotype turned up many times. This sequence joins TRBV13 and TRBJ2-2; D gene ambiguous. Germline V gene data show CDR1 as PRHDT and CDR2 as FYEKMQ (reference sequence). The CDR3 is 12 residues long. Trimming removed 3 bases from V and 3 bases from J, with 2 bases in between. The CDR3 DNA is TGTGCCAGCAGCTTGGACACCGGGGAGCTGTTTTTT. Translating it yields CASSLDTGELFF.

This clonotype has at least ten counts. The gene calls are TRBV30 and TRBJ2-2; the D is unclear. This CDR3 contains 11 residues. Looked up from germline, CDR1 is GTSNPN and CDR2 is SVGIG (reference sequence). Trimming shortened V by 0 bases and J by 7 bases, and 3 bases separated the two germline ends. CDR3 sequence reads: CAWSVGGELFF. CDR3 in DNA: TGTGCCTGGAGTGTTGGCGGGGAGCTGTTTTTT.

The rearrangement links TRBV7-6 to TRBJ2-5; 14 bases match TRBD2. The V gene end was trimmed by 5 bases and the J gene end by 5 bases; junction bases not matched to a gene: 7. Germline CDR1 and CDR2: SGHVS and FNYEAQ. This CDR3 comprises 16 residues. Here the CDR3 DNA reads TGTGCCAGCAGCCGACTAGCGGGAGGGCCTCGGGAGACCCAGTACTTC. The encoded protein is CASSRLAGGPRETQYF.

This clonotype was observed at least ten times. A much larger clone differs from this one at a single base, so this may be a read error. The rearrangement uses TRBV20-1 and TRBJ2-7, with D hard to call. V lost 4 bases and J 6 bases, leaving 19 bases between the germline ends. The V gene's germline CDR1 is DFQATT and CDR2 SNEGSKA (reference sequence). CDR3 length equals 14 residues. Here the CDR3 DNA reads TGCAGTGCTACAGACATGGACCGGGCCTCCGAGCAGTACTTC. It specifies CSATDMDRASEQYF.

This sequence joins TRBV5-1 and TRBJ2-3; TRBD2 matches 10 bases. The CDR3 spans 15 residues. The germline gives CDR1 SGHRS, CDR2 YFSETQ. Trimming at V came to 2 bases and at J to 8 bases, leaving 8 bases not matched to a gene. The CDR3 coding sequence is TGCGCCAGCAGCTTAGCGGGAGGGGCGATAGGTACGCAGTATTTT. This translates into CASSLAGGAIGTQYF.

This clonotype was recorded at least ten times. The chain couples TRBV6-5 to TRBJ2-7; tentative D call: TRBD2 (6 bases). Trimming removed 0 bases from V and 4 bases from J, with 7 bases in between. Germline CDR1 is MNHEY and CDR2 is SVGAGI. This CDR3 region has 13 residues. The CDR3: CASSYSAGYEQYF. DNA for the CDR3: TGTGCCAGCAGTTACTCTGCGGGGTACGAGCAGTACTTC.

The chain has TRBV29-1 and TRBJ1-1, with D possibly being TRBD1 (6 bases). Trimming took off 3 bases at V and 1 base at J, with 12 bases between the two ends. The germline gives CDR1 SQVTM, CDR2 ANQGSEA. This CDR3 is 14 amino acids long. CDR3 sequence: CSVEGGGQNTEAFF. The CDR3 DNA is TGCAGCGTTGAGGGAGGGGGACAGAACACTGAAGCTTTCTTT.

This clonotype came up many times. The genes are TRBV5-5 and TRBJ2-7; 7 bases agree with TRBD1. This CDR3 comprises 15 residues. The J segment lost 3 bases and the V segment lost 5 bases, leaving 11 bases of the junction unmatched. The V gene's germline CDR1 is SGHKS and CDR2 YYEKEE (reference sequence). This CDR3 reads CASSFDTGALYEQYF. As DNA, the CDR3 is TGTGCCAGCAGTTTCGACACAGGGGCCCTCTACGAGCAGTACTTC.

Ten or more counts support this clonotype. The genes are TRBV7-2 and TRBJ1-5; TRBD1 agrees at 9 bases. V trimming: 5 bases; J trimming: 6 bases; junction bases outside the gene matches: 8. Germline CDR1 is SGHTA and CDR2 is FQGNSA. The CDR3 sequence is 15 residues long. The DNA of the CDR3 is TGTGCCAGCAGCCGCGAGACAGGGGGAGGTCAGCCCCAGCATTTT. Translation: CASSRETGGGQPQHF.

Only one count was recorded for this clonotype. The chain uses TRBV19 and TRBJ2-5, with 15 nucleotides matching TRBD2. The CDR3 length is 17 residues. Germline V gene sequence: CDR1 LNHDA, CDR2 SQIVND (reference sequence). Trimming at V came to 5 bases and at J to 5 bases, leaving 9 bases not matched to a gene. The CDR3 bases are TGTGCCAGTAGTGTTGGACTAGCGGGAGGGCCGGGGGAGACCCAGTACTTC. Translating gives CASSVGLAGGPGETQYF.

This chain uses TRBV6-1 with TRBJ1-2; D is unresolved. Per germline, CDR1 MNHNS and CDR2 SASEGT. V was trimmed by 5 bases and J by 4 bases, leaving 17 bases between them. CDR3 size: 15 residues. The CDR3 region is CASSPPGRIPYGYTF. The CDR3 DNA reads TGTGCCAGCAGTCCACCTGGACGGATTCCCTATGGCTACACCTTC.

This clonotype was recorded at least ten times. A much more abundant neighbour one base away suggests this may be a read error. The chain couples TRBV11-1 to TRBJ2-3; the D is unclear. CDR1 is SGHAT, CDR2 FQDESV, per germline (reference sequence). The V end was cut by 4 bases, the J end by 6 bases, with 23 bases between. The CDR3 totals 17 residues. The CDR3 DNA reads as TGTGCCAGCAGCTCCTCCTTCGTGGCAACCCACTTGGATACGCAGTATTTT. Amino acid sequence: CASSSSFVATHLDTQYF. Supplemented by reference TRBV11-1 and TRBJ2-3, the full variable domain reads EAEVAQSPRYKITEKSQAVAFWCDPISGHATLYWYRQILGQGPELLVQFQDESVVDDSQLPKDRFSAERLKGVDSTLKIQPAELGDSAMYLCASSSSFVATHLDTQYFGPGTRLTVL.

The chain uses TRBV11-3 and TRBJ1-1; D gene unclear. The CDR3 is made up of 17 amino acids. V was clipped by 3 bases and J by 1 base, with 18 bases between them. CDR1 is SGHNT, CDR2 YENEEA, per germline. CDR3 bases: TGTGCCAGCAGCTTTGGCAGCCAATCAATGAGGAACACTGAAGCTTTCTTT. It encodes CASSFGSQSMRNTEAFF.

This sequence joins TRBV7-9 and TRBJ1-1, with 8 bases fitting TRBD1. The CDR3 length is 15 residues. The V gene end was trimmed by 3 bases and the J gene end by 3 bases; junction bases not matched to a gene: 6. Germline values: CDR1 SEHNR, CDR2 FQNEAQ (reference sequence). DNA for the CDR3: TGTGCCAGCAGCTTGCAGGGGGCTAGGGACACTGAAGCTTTCTTT. Translating it yields CASSLQGARDTEAFF.

This clonotype was found many times. The rearrangement links TRBV6-6 to TRBJ1-5, with TRBD1 as a possible D gene (6 bases). Germline loops: CDR1 MNHNY, CDR2 SVGAGI (reference sequence). The CDR3 runs to 15 residues. Between the trimmed V and J ends, which lost 7 bases and 7 bases, there was a span of 20 bases. DNA of the CDR3: TGTGCCAGCACTCCCGGGGGGGGCAGGGGACAGCCCCAGCATTTT. It specifies CASTPGGGRGQPQHF.

The rearrangement links TRBV9 to TRBJ2-3, with unresolved D. Trimming left V 0 bases short and J 6 bases short, with 5 bases between. The CDR3 has 12 amino acids. Germline values: CDR1 SGDLS, CDR2 YYNGEE. DNA of the CDR3: TGTGCCAGCAGCGTAGCGCGCGATACGCAGTATTTT. Its translation is CASSVARDTQYF.

This clonotype occurred many times. The rearrangement uses TRBV5-6 and TRBJ2-2; 8 nucleotides match TRBD2. Germline V lookup: CDR1 SGHDT, CDR2 YYEEEE. V dropped 4 bases and J dropped 2; count of bases not matched to a gene: 10. The CDR3 has 17 residues. CDR3 bases: TGTGCCAGCAGCAATGTTCGCCTAGCGGGTAACACCGGGGAGCTGTTTTTT. Its protein product is CASSNVRLAGNTGELFF.